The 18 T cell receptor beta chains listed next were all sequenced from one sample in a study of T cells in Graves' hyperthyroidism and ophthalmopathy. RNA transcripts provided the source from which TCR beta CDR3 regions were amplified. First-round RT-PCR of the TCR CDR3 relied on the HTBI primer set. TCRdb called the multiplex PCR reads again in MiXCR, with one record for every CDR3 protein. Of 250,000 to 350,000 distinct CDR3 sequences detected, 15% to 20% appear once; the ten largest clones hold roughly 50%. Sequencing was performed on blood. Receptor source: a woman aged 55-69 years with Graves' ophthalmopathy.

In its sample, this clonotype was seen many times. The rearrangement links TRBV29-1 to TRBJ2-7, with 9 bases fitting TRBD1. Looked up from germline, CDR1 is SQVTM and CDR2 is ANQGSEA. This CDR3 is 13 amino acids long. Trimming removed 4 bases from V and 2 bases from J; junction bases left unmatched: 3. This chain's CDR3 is CSVGTGDTYEQYF. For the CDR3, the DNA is TGCAGCGTTGGGACAGGGGATACCTACGAGCAGTACTTC.

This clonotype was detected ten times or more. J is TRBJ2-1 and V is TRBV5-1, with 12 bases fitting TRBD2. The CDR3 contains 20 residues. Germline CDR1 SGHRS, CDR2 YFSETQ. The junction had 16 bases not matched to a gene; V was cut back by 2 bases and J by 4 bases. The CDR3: CASSFPPPTTLAGGYNEQFF. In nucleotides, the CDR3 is TGCGCCAGCAGCTTCCCCCCGCCCACAACCCTAGCGGGAGGGTACAATGAGCAGTTCTTC.

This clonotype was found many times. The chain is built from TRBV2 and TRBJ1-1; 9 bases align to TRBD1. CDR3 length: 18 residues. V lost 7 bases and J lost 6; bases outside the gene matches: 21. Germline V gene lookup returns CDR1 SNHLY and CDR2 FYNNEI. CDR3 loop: CASIFGWGQGQGVPEAFF. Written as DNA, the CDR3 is TGTGCCAGCATTTTCGGTTGGGGTCAGGGACAGGGAGTCCCTGAAGCTTTCTTT.

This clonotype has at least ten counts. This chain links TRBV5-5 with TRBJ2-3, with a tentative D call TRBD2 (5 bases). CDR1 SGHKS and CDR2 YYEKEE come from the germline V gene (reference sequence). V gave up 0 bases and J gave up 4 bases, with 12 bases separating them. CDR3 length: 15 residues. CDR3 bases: TGTGCCAGCAGCTTGGCGATTTCAGCGGCAGATACGCAGTATTTT. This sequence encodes CASSLAISAADTQYF.

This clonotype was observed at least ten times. The CDR3 nucleotides read TGCAGTGCTATCAACAGGGGGCTCACTGAAGCTTTCTTT. It codes for CSAINRGLTEAFF. This rearrangement joins TRBV20-1 to TRBJ1-1, with 9 bases that match TRBD1. This CDR3 is built from 13 residues. The V gene's germline CDR1 is DFQATT and CDR2 SNEGSKA (reference sequence). Trimming cost V 4 bases and J 4 bases; bases outside gene matches: 4.

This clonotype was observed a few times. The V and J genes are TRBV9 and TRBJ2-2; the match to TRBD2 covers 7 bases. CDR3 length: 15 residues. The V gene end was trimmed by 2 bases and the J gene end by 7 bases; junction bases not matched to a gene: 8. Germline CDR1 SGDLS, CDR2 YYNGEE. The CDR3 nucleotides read TGTGCCAGCAGCGTTGGCCGGGGGGAAGTCGGGGAGCTGTTTTTT. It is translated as CASSVGRGEVGELFF.

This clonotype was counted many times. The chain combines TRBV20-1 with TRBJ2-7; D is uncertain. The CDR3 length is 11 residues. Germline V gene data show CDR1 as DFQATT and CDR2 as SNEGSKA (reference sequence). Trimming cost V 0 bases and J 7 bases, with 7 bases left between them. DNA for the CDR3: TGCAGTGCTAGAGATGTTAGGGAGCAGTACTTC. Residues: CSARDVREQYF.

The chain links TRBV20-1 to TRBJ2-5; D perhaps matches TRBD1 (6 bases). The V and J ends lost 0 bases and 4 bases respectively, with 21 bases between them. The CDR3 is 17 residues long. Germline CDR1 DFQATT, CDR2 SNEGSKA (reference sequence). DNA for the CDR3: TGCAGTGCTAGAGATTTGAGAGGACAGAGGGTGGCAGAGACCCAGTACTTC. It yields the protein CSARDLRGQRVAETQYF.

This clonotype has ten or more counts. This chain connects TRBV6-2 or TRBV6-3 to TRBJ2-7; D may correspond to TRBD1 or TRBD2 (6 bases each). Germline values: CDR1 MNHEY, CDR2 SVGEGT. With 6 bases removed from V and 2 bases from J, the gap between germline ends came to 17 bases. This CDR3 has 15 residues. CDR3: CASRDILGGTYEQYF. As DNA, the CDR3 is TGTGCCAGCAGGGATATTTTGGGGGGCACCTACGAGCAGTACTTC.

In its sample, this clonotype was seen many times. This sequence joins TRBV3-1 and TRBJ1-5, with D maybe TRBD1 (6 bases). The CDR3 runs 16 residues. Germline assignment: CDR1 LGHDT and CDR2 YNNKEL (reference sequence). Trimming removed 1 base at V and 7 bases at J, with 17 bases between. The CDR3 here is CASSQGLQGPVQPQHF. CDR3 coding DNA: TGTGCCAGCAGCCAAGGACTACAGGGACCTGTGCAGCCCCAGCATTTT.

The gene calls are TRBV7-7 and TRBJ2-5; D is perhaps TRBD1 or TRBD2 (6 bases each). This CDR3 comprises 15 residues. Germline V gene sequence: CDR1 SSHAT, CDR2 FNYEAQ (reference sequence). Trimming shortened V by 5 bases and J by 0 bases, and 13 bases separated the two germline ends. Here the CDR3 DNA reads TGTGCCAGCAGCCCGGGGGCCAGGGACCAAGAGACCCAGTACTTC. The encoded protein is CASSPGARDQETQYF.

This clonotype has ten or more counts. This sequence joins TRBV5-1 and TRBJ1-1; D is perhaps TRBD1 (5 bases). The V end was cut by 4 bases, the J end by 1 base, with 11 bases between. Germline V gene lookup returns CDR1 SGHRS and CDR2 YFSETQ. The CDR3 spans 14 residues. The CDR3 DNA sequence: TGCGCCAGCAGCACTCAGGGTTCGAACACTGAAGCTTTCTTT. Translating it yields CASSTQGSNTEAFF.

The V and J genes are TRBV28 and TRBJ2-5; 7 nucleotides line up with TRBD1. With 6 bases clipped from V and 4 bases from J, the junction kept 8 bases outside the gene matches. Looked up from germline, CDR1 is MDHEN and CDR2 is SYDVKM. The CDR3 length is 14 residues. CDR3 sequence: CASSPDRDGETQYF. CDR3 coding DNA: TGTGCCAGCAGCCCCGACAGGGACGGAGAGACCCAGTACTTC. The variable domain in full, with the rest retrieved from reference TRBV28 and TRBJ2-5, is DVKVTQSSRYLVKRTGEKVFLECVQDMDHENMFWYRQDPGLGLRLIYFSYDVKMKEKGDIPEGYSVSREKKERFSLILESASTNQTSMYLCASSPDRDGETQYFGPGTRLLVL.

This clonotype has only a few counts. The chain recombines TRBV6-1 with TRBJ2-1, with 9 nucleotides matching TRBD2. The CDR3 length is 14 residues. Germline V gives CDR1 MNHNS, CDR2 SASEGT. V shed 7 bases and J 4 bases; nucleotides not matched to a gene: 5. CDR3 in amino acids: CASNLAGSYNEQFF. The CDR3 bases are TGTGCCAGCAACCTAGCGGGATCTTACAATGAGCAGTTCTTC.

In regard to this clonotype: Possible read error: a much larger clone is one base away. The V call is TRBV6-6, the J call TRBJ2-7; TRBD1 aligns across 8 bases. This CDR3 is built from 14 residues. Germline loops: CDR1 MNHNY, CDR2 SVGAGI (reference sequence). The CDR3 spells CACSYSRGTGEQYF. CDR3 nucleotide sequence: TGTGCCTGCAGTTACTCCAGGGGGACAGGCGAGCAGTACTTC.

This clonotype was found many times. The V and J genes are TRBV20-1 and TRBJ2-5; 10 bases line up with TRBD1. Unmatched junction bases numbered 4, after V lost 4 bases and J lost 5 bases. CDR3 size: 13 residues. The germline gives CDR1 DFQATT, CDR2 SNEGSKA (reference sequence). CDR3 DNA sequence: TGCAGTGCTACCGGGACAGGGGTGGAGACCCAGTACTTC. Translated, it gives CSATGTGVETQYF.

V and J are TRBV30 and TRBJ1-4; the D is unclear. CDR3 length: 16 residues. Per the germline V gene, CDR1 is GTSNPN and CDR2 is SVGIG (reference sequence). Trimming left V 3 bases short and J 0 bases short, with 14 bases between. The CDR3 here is CAWRALPGSTNEKLFF. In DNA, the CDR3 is TGTGCCTGGAGGGCACTTCCGGGCTCAACTAATGAAAAACTGTTTTTT.

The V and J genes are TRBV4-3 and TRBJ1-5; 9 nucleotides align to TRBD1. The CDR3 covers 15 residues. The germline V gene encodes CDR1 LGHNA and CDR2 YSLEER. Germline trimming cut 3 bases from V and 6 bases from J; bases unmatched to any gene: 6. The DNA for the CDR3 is TGCGCCAGCAGCCAGGAAAGGACAGGGGCTCAGCCCCAGCATTTT. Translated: CASSQERTGAQPQHF.